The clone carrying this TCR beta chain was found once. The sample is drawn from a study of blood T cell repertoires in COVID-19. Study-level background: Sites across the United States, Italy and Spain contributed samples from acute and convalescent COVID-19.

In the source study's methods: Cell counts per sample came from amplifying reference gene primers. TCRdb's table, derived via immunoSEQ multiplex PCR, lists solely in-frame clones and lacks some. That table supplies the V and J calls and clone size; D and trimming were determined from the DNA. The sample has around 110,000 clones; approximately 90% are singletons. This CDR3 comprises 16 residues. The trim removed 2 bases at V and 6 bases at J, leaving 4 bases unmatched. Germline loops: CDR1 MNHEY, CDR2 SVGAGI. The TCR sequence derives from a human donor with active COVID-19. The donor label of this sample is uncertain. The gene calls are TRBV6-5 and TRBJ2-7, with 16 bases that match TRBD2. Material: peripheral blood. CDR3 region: CASSYGTSGGAREQYF. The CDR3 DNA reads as TGTGCCAGCAGTTACGGGACTAGCGGGGGGGCTCGCGAGCAGTACTTC.